This TCR beta chain appears in the sequencing data of a study of circulating CD8 cells and anti-PD-1 response in melanoma. CDR1 and CDR2 (germline): SGHKS, YYEKEE (reference sequence). There are 15 residues in the CDR3. V lost 4 bases to trimming and J lost 6 bases; unmatched junction nucleotides: 4. This clonotype is large. From live CD3+CD8+TCRalphabeta+ cells, four PD-1 and/or TIGIT subsets were sorted. TCR libraries were prepared from around 15 ng of total RNA with the QIAseq Immune Repertoire TCR panel. Each CDR3 protein gets one entry after TCRdb re-called the reads with MiXCR. This sample has about 200 distinct CDR3 sequences, with around 9% found just once.

The TCR comes from a human donor with melanoma. The J gene is TRBJ2-1, the V gene TRBV5-5, with TRBD2 identical over 13 bases. This specimen was CD8+ T cells from PBMCs, taken at baseline or after one month of anti-PD-1 therapy (not recorded which). CDR3 nucleotides: TGTGCCAGCAGCACTACTAGCGGGAGGGCCAATGAGCAGTTCTTC. Its translation is CASSTTSGRANEQFF.